The present TCR beta chain was sequenced within a study of T cells expressing NK-cell markers. CDR1 is SGHDN, CDR2 FVKESK, per germline. CDR3 size: 14 residues. Following a re-call of the 5' RACE reads, TCRdb has one entry per CDR3 protein and lacks DNA. The sample has 150,000 or so distinct CDR3 sequences; the top ten hold 37%. Sequencing input: blood T cells: a sorted CD56 or NKG2C T cell subset, CD4+ or CD8+ T cells, or bulk PBMC T cells (not recorded which). This receptor was identified in a woman aged 45-60 years in good health. J is TRBJ1-2 and V is TRBV14; TCRdb selects TRBD1, and the lack of DNA leaves this call unchecked. This chain's CDR3 is CASSTRTVFDGYTF.